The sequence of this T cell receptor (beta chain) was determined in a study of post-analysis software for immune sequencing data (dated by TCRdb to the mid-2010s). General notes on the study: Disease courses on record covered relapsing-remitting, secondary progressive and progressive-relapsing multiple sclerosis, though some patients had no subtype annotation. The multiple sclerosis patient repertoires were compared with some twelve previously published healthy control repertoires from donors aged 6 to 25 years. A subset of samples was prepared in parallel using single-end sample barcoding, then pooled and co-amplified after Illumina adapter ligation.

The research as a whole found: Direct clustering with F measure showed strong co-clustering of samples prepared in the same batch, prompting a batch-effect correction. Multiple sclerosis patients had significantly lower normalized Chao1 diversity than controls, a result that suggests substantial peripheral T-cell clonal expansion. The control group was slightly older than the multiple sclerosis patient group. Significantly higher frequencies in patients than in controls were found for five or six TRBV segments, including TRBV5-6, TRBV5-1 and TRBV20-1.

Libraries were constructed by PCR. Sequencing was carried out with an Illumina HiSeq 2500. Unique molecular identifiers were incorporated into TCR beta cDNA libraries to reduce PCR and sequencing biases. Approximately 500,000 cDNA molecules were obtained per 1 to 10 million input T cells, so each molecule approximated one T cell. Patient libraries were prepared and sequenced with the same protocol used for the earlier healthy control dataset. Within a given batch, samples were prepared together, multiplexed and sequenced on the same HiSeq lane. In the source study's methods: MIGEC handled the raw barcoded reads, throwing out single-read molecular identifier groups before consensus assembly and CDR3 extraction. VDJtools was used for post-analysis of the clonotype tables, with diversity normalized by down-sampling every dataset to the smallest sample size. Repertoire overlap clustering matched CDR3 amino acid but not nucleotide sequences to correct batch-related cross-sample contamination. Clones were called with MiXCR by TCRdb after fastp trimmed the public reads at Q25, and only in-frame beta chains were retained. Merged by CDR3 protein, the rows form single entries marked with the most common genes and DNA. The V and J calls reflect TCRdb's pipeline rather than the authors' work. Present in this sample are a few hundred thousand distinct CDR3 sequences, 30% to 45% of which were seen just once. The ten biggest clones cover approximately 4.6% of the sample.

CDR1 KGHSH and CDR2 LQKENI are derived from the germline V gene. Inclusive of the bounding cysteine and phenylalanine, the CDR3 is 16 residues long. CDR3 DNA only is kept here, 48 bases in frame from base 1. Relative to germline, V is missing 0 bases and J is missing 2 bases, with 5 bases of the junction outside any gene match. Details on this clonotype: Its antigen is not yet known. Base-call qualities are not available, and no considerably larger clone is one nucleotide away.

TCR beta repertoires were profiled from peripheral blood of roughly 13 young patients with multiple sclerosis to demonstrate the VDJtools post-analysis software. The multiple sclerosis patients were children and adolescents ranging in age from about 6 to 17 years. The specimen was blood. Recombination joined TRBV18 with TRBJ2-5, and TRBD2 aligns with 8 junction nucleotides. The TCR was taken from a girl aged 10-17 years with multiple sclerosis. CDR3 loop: CASSPPGLGTQETQYF. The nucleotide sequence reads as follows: TGTGCCAGCTCACCACCGGGACTAGGGACTCAAGAGACCCAGTACTTC.